This entry concerns a single TCR beta chain. No antigen is known for it. This sample stems from a study of radiation and T cells in renal cell carcinoma. Time point given: blood 4 weeks post-SBRT, at nephrectomy. Stated treatment: 15 Gy SBRT to primary tumor, nephrectomy 4 weeks later. Clear cell pathology was present in this patient's renal cell carcinoma. The repertoire was sequenced with immunoSEQ multiplex PCR; TCRdb's copy has only in-frame clones and lacks some. The sample records fewer than 80,000 clones, 83% being singletons. Overall study findings and caveats: Top tumor clonotypes rose in blood 2 weeks post-radiation, then contracted. No pretreatment tumor biopsies were available for baseline clonotypes.

This CDR3 has 17 residues. Looked up from germline, CDR1 is SNHLY and CDR2 is FYNNEI. The ends were cut back, 6 bases at V and 6 bases at J, with 23 bases in the middle. The receptor comes from a woman aged 60 to 75 with renal cell carcinoma. The source was blood, collected from a patient whose treatment included radiotherapy and nephrectomy. This chain uses TRBV2 with TRBJ1-4; possible D gene TRBD1, 6 bases. The CDR3 sequence is CASSLALVMGADEKLFF. CDR3 DNA sequence: TGTGCCAGCAGCCTCGCTCTAGTCATGGGGGCTGATGAAAAACTGTTTTTT.